These T cell receptor beta chains were read from a single sample in a study of T-cell reconstitution after alpha-beta-depleted transplantation in children. TCRdb ran MiXCR on the PCR reads and lists one entry per CDR3 protein. The sample holds about 210,000 distinct CDR3 sequences; roughly 18% are singletons and the top ten take around two fifths. The specimen was PBMCs, mostly from graft donor cells, collected 360 days after TCRalphabeta/CD19-depleted stem cell transplant. The receptors come from a male patient under 10 years old who had a stem cell transplant for acute lymphoblastic leukemia, so the T cells may come from the graft donor. Both conserved end residues are part of each CDR3. A D gene is named only where the DNA matches it firmly. Not every row has a clone size; where given, it reads once, few, many or a size class.

v_gene	len	abundance	j_gene	d_gene	CDR3nt	CDR3aa
TRBV5-1	17	-	TRBJ2-3	TRBD1	TGCGCCAGCAGCTTGGCGGGGACAGGGTTCTTCACAGATACGCAGTATTTT	CASSLAGTGFFTDTQYF
TRBV14	16	few	TRBJ2-7	TRBD1	TGTGCCAGCAGCCGGGAAGGTGGGACAGGGGGCTACGAGCAGTACTTC	CASSREGGTGGYEQYF
TRBV4-1	19	few	TRBJ2-7	TRBD2	TGCGCCAGCAGCCAGGTCCGGAAGGTAGCGGGGGGCTTCACCTACGAGCAGTACTTC	CASSQVRKVAGGFTYEQYF
TRBV4-3	15	-	TRBJ1-1	-	TGCGCCAGCAGCCAACACTGGGTCCTGCACACTGAAGCTTTCTTT	CASSQHWVLHTEAFF
TRBV5-1	18	-	TRBJ2-7	-	TGCGCCAGCAGCTTGGCCCGCCGAAACAGGGATAGCTCCTACGAGCAGTACTTC	CASSLARRNRDSSYEQYF
TRBV29-1	13	-	TRBJ1-2	TRBD1	TGCAGCGTTGAGGGACAGACCCCCTATGGCTACACCTTC	CSVEGQTPYGYTF
TRBV6-2/TRBV6-3	16	few	TRBJ2-7	TRBD1	TGTGCCAGCAGTTACTCGTCACCGGGACAGGGTAGTGAGCAGTACTTC	CASSYSSPGQGSEQYF
TRBV27	14	many	TRBJ2-2	-	TGTGCCAGCAGTTTTGGAGGACCAGTCGGGGAGCTGTTTTTT	CASSFGGPVGELFF
TRBV2	15	-	TRBJ1-1	TRBD1	TGTGCCAGCAGTGTACAGGGGGGGCTAGGACTCGGAGCTTTCTTT	CASSVQGGLGLGAFF
TRBV3-1	18	few	TRBJ2-3	TRBD1	TGTGCCAGCAGACCGAGCAGGGACAGCTTGAGGTTGGCAGATACGCAGTATTTT	CASRPSRDSLRLADTQYF
TRBV20-1	14	-	TRBJ1-5	TRBD1	TGCAGTGCTAATAGGGACAGTAGCAATCAGCCCCAGCATTTT	CSANRDSSNQPQHF
TRBV20-1	15	-	TRBJ1-5	TRBD1	TGCAGTGCTAGAGAAAACAGGGGTTACAATCAGCCCCAGCATTTT	CSARENRGYNQPQHF
TRBV7-2	15	-	TRBJ1-6	-	TGTGCCAGCAGCTTACTCCCAACGGGGGATTCACCCCTCCACTTT	CASSLLPTGDSPLHF
TRBV4-2	14	-	TRBJ1-4	-	TGTGCCAGCAGCCAAGACTGGGGTGGCGAAAAACTGTTTTTT	CASSQDWGGEKLFF
TRBV12-3/TRBV12-4	16	-	TRBJ2-1	TRBD2	TGTGCCAGCAGTACCAACCCGACTAGCGGGGGGGCGTCCCAGTTCTTC	CASSTNPTSGGASQFF
TRBV5-1	15	few	TRBJ2-7	-	TGCGCCAGCAGCTTTTCTGGCCGATTGGCCTACGAGCAGTACTTC	CASSFSGRLAYEQYF
TRBV5-1	12	-	TRBJ1-1	-	TGCGCCAGCAGCTTGGAGGGGGCTGAAGCTTTCTTT	CASSLEGAEAFF
TRBV2	10	few	TRBJ2-7	-	TGTGCCAGCACGGGTTCCGAGCAGTACTTC	CASTGSEQYF
TRBV29-1	12	few	TRBJ2-5	TRBD1	TGCAGCGATGGGACAGCCCAAGAGACCCAGTACTTC	CSDGTAQETQYF
TRBV7-9	15	-	TRBJ2-1	-	TGTGCCAGCAGCCTTGGACAAAGTTACCCCAATGAGCAGTTCTTC	CASSLGQSYPNEQFF
TRBV7-2	15	few	TRBJ2-1	TRBD1	TGTGCCAGCAGCTTAGACAGGGGCGCTTACAATGAGCAGTTCTTC	CASSLDRGAYNEQFF
TRBV13	16	-	TRBJ1-6	TRBD1	TGTGCCAGCAGCTCCGGACAGGGCTGGGATAATTCACCCCTCCACTTT	CASSSGQGWDNSPLHF
TRBV7-2	16	few	TRBJ1-3	-	TGTGCCAGCAGCCTCGGGAGACGGACCTCTGGAAACACCATATATTTT	CASSLGRRTSGNTIYF
TRBV20-1	12	many	TRBJ2-5	-	TGCAGTGCTAGGGGTGGGTCAGAGACCCAGTACTTC	CSARGGSETQYF
TRBV12-3/TRBV12-4	13	-	TRBJ1-1	TRBD1	TGTGCCAGCAATGTACAACAGGGGGCTGGAGCTTTCTTT	CASNVQQGAGAFF
TRBV7-2	15	few	TRBJ1-2	-	TGTGCCAGCAGCTCCAACAGGGCAGGGAGGAATGACTACACCTTC	CASSSNRAGRNDYTF
TRBV5-1	15	few	TRBJ1-2	-	TGCGCCAGCAGCTTGATCCCAGGCCTCAACTATGGCTACACCTTC	CASSLIPGLNYGYTF
TRBV5-5	14	few	TRBJ2-7	TRBD1	TGTGCCAGCAGCTGGGACAGGGGGCCGCGGGAGCAGTACTTC	CASSWDRGPREQYF
TRBV18	13	-	TRBJ1-1	-	TGTGCCAGCACAGGGTCGATGAACACTGAAGCTTTCTTT	CASTGSMNTEAFF
TRBV5-6	16	-	TRBJ2-1	TRBD2	TGTGCCAGCAGCCCTCTGGGGGGGGGACTCTACAATGAGCAGTTCTTC	CASSPLGGGLYNEQFF
TRBV5-8	14	-	TRBJ1-1	-	TGTGCCAGCAGCCACTACTTCGGTAGGGCTGAAGCTTTCTTT	CASSHYFGRAEAFF
TRBV9	19	many	TRBJ2-2	TRBD2	TGTGCCAGCAGCGTAGGTTGGACTAGCGGGGGGTCGAACACCGGGGAGCTGTTTTTT	CASSVGWTSGGSNTGELFF
TRBV7-2	18	few	TRBJ2-3	-	TGTGCCAGCAGCTTAGCTTACCGAGGGGCCAAAAACGCAGATACGCAGTATTTT	CASSLAYRGAKNADTQYF
TRBV29-1	13	-	TRBJ2-5	TRBD2	TGCAGCGCCGATCGGGGGGGCCGAGAGACCCAGTACTTC	CSADRGGRETQYF
TRBV11-2	18	-	TRBJ2-6	-	TGTGCCAGCAGCCTGTTTGAGGGCCTAGACTCTGGGGCCAACGTCCTGACTTTC	CASSLFEGLDSGANVLTF
TRBV5-1	18	few	TRBJ2-3	TRBD2	TGCGCCAGCAGCCTAGGGACTAGCGGGGGGGCAGGTGCAGATACGCAGTATTTT	CASSLGTSGGAGADTQYF
TRBV5-1	13	few	TRBJ1-1	-	TGCGCCAGCAGCCCGGACAGTCACACTGAAGCTTTCTTT	CASSPDSHTEAFF